A single T cell receptor (beta chain) is shown here with its context. Its antigen is unidentified. The entry originates in a study of T cell responses to AZD1222 COVID-19 vaccine. Turning to the study itself: Second-dose intervals of approximately 4 or approximately 12 weeks were pooled.

V gave up 2 bases and J gave up 7 bases, with 8 bases separating them. There are 12 residues in the CDR3. Germline values: CDR1 KGHSH, CDR2 LQKENI. General study results and limits: Spike-specific TCR repertoires showed rising breadth and depth after two AZD1222 doses. Close to half of spike-specific TCRs reportedly recognize unmutated variant regions. With dominance at 160-218 and 743-854, vaccine-associated CD4 TCRs spanned spike.

Assay used: immunoSEQ multiplex PCR; TCRdb lists only in-frame clones, some missing. The data hold 150,000 to 200,000 clones, with approximately 93% observed a single time. The source is an adult in good health. The V and J genes are TRBV18 and TRBJ1-1; tentative D call: TRBD1 (5 bases). The specimen comprised peripheral blood, sampled on day 0 of AZD1222 vaccination. CDR3 protein: CASSPGHDEAFF. The CDR3 DNA is TGTGCCAGCTCACCAGGACACGATGAAGCTTTCTTT. Using reference TRBV18 and TRBJ1-1 for the parts outside the CDR3, the full variable domain is NAGVMQNPRHLVRRRGQEARLRCSPMKGHSHVYWYRQLPEEGLKFMVYLQKENIIDESGMPKERFSAEFPKEGPSILRIQQVVRGDSAAYFCASSPGHDEAFFGQGTRLTVV.